This TCR beta chain was observed in a study of T cell changes during pregnancy in multiple sclerosis. Produced via immunoSEQ multiplex PCR; TCRdb's table is partial and in-frame only. This sample has fewer than 40,000 clones, with roughly 88% found just once. V lost 4 bases to trimming and J lost 9 bases; unmatched junction nucleotides: 3. This CDR3 region has 11 residues. The germline CDR1 and CDR2 sequences are MGHRA and YSYEKL. The sample holds one count of this clone. The starting material was CD8+ T cells from peripheral blood mononuclear cells, obtained after pregnancy. The V gene is TRBV4-1, the J gene TRBJ2-7, with TRBD1 matching 7 bases. This receptor was obtained from a female donor with multiple sclerosis, enrolled in a pregnancy study. The CDR3 DNA reads TGCGCCAGCAGCCTTGGGACAGTGCAGTACTTC. Its protein is CASSLGTVQYF.